A single sample is the source of the 20 T cell receptor beta chains below, sequenced in a study of OX40 agonist ivuxolimab in advanced cancers. Libraries were prepared through the immunoSEQ multiplex PCR assay. TCRdb holds this immuneACCESS table with in-frame rearrangements only. Some clones are missing; in checked studies, unresolved V genes explain under half, and the rest has no known cause. The sample profile shows some 74,000 clones; 70% to 90% of them were found once. Of the sample, less than 4.5% is held by the ten largest clones. Sequenced material: CD4+ or CD8+ T cells sorted from blood, taken in a trial of the OX40 agonist ivuxolimab. The receptor source for this set is an adult with an advanced solid tumor such as melanoma, head and neck, liver or kidney cancer.

This clone was observed a few times. The V call is TRBV4-2, the J call TRBJ2-1; TRBD1 matches 8 bases. J lost 9 bases, V lost 1 base, and 8 bases had no gene match. The CDR3 covers 15 residues. CDR1 and CDR2 from the germline V gene are LGHNA and YNFKEQ. The CDR3 protein is CASSQAGLTGGEQFF. CDR3 DNA: TGTGCCAGCAGCCAAGCAGGTCTCACAGGGGGTGAGCAGTTCTTC.

The CDR3 is CASSQQFF. The CDR3 DNA reads as TGTGCCAGCAGCCAGCAGTTCTTC. The V and J genes are TRBV12-1 and TRBJ2-1. TRBV12-1 is a documented pseudogene. This CDR3 comprises 8 residues.

The chain has TRBV6-6 and TRBJ1-5, with 8 bases that match TRBD1. Per germline, CDR1 MNHNY and CDR2 SVGAGI (reference sequence). The CDR3 consists of 15 residues. The junction had 7 bases not matched to a gene; V was cut back by 5 bases and J by 4 bases. CDR3 loop: CASSRPDRENQPQHF. In DNA form, the CDR3 reads TGTGCCAGCAGTCGTCCGGACAGGGAAAATCAGCCCCAGCATTTT.

This clone came up once. CDR3 DNA sequence: TGCGCCAGCAGTCAAGTTACTGGGACAGGGGGCAATCTGTGCACCGGGGAGCTGTTTTTT. Its protein is CASSQVTGTGGNLCTGELFF. The J gene is TRBJ2-2, the V gene TRBV23-1; the match to TRBD1 covers 12 bases. TRBV23-1 is an ORF; its function is uncertain. After removal of 2 bases from V and 4 bases from J, the junction contained 14 bases not matched to a gene. This CDR3 comprises 20 residues.

The chain is built from TRBV4-1 and TRBJ1-1; D ambiguous. The CDR3 loop spans 15 amino acids. The V end lost 4 bases, the J end lost 1 base, and 13 bases lay between the germline ends. Looked up from germline, CDR1 is MGHRA and CDR2 is YSYEKL. The CDR3 region has the DNA TGCGCCAGCAGCCTCCTCCCGAGAGGGAACACTGAAGCTTTCTTT. This encodes CASSLLPRGNTEAFF.

This sequence joins TRBV5-1 and TRBJ2-3, with no clear D. This CDR3 has 13 residues. Trimming took off 0 bases at V and 6 bases at J, with 8 bases between the two ends. Germline loops: CDR1 SGHRS, CDR2 YFSETQ. The CDR3 is CASSLAPSDTQYF. The CDR3 DNA follows: TGCGCCAGCAGCTTGGCCCCGTCGGATACGCAGTATTTT.

In its sample, this clone was seen once. The chain uses TRBV2 and TRBJ2-5, with D perhaps matching TRBD2 (6 bases). Germline V gene sequence: CDR1 SNHLY, CDR2 FYNNEI. The CDR3 is 14 residues long. V dropped 2 bases and J dropped 5 bases, with 12 bases sitting between them. CDR3 loop: CASSETRGYETQYF. CDR3 nucleotide sequence: TGTGCCAGCAGTGAAACCCGGGGGTATGAGACCCAGTACTTC.

The chain has TRBV4-1 and TRBJ2-4; D is uncertain. V was cut by 0 bases and J by 0 bases, with 6 bases left in between. From germline, CDR1 is MGHRA and CDR2 YSYEKL. The CDR3 has 15 amino acids. The chain's CDR3 is CASSQDGLAKNIQYF. Here the CDR3 DNA reads TGCGCCAGCAGCCAAGATGGGCTAGCCAAAAACATTCAGTACTTC.

V usage is TRBV6-1 and J usage is TRBJ2-7; TRBD2 aligns across 7 bases. The germline CDR1 and CDR2 sequences are MNHNS and SASEGT. The CDR3 covers 12 residues. The V gene end was trimmed by 6 bases and the J gene end by 7 bases; junction bases not matched to a gene: 6. This CDR3 reads CASSDWGGEQYF. For the CDR3, the DNA is TGTGCCAGCAGCGACTGGGGGGGTGAGCAGTACTTC.

The chain employs TRBV27 and TRBJ1-1, with unresolved D. The ends were cut back, 3 bases at V and 6 bases at J, with 17 bases in the middle. CDR3 length: 15 residues. The V gene's germline CDR1 is MNHEY and CDR2 SMNVEV (reference sequence). Here the CDR3 DNA reads TGTGCCAGCAGTTTCGATTCTAGTTGGGCACCTGAAGCTTTCTTT. Protein product: CASSFDSSWAPEAFF.

This clone appeared a single time. The chain combines TRBV28 with TRBJ1-5, with a weak D call TRBD1 (5 bases). The V gene lost 4 bases and the J gene lost 3 bases, with 10 bases spanning the gap. From germline, CDR1 is MDHEN and CDR2 SYDVKM. The CDR3 has 14 residues. The DNA of the CDR3 is TGTGCCAGCAGTTCTGGGGGGTTCAATCAGCCCCAGCATTTT. Amino acids: CASSSGGFNQPQHF.

The chain combines TRBV7-6 with TRBJ2-2; the D call may be TRBD1 or TRBD2 (7 bases each). This CDR3 has 17 amino acids. CDR1 is SGHVS and CDR2 is FNYEAQ in the germline V gene. Trimming took off 5 bases at V and 6 bases at J, with 22 bases between the two ends. In DNA form, the CDR3 reads TGTGCCAGCAGCCGCCGTCGGGGAGGGGGCGCGGCCGGGGAGCTGTTTTTT. The encoded protein is CASSRRRGGGAAGELFF.

V gene TRBV7-8 combines with J gene TRBJ1-5; 7 bases align to TRBD1. Germline CDR1 SGHVS, CDR2 FQNEAQ. V gave up 3 bases and J gave up 2 bases; unmatched junction bases: 1. The CDR3 has 14 residues. The CDR3: CASSFDRGNQPQHF. CDR3 DNA sequence: TGTGCCAGCAGCTTTGACAGGGGCAATCAGCCCCAGCATTTT.

This chain joins TRBV7-6 and TRBJ2-1; 8 bases match TRBD1. V lost 7 bases to trimming and J lost 9 bases; unmatched junction nucleotides: 14. This CDR3 is 15 amino acids long. Germline V gene sequence: CDR1 SGHVS, CDR2 FNYEAQ. The CDR3 DNA sequence: TGTGCCAGCACCAACCCTTACGGACAGGGCGGTGAGCAGTTCTTC. It encodes CASTNPYGQGGEQFF.

This chain connects TRBV7-2 to TRBJ2-5, with D unresolved. Germline loops: CDR1 SGHTA, CDR2 FQGNSA. V was shortened by 1 base and J by 0 bases, with 3 bases between the two germline ends. The CDR3 totals 13 residues. The CDR3 here is CASSLEYQETQYF. The CDR3 DNA follows: TGTGCCAGCAGCTTAGAGTACCAAGAGACCCAGTACTTC.

The rearrangement links TRBV5-6 to TRBJ1-2; tentatively, D is TRBD1 (5 bases). The V gene's germline CDR1 is SGHDT and CDR2 YYEEEE. V was clipped by 2 bases and J by 1 base, with 21 bases between them. This CDR3 is 18 amino acids long. In DNA form, the CDR3 reads TGTGCCAGCAGCTTTTCTACGGGGGACCCTTTCCTTAACTATGGCTACACCTTC. It encodes CASSFSTGDPFLNYGYTF.

V and J are TRBV18 and TRBJ1-4; no clear D gene. The CDR3 is 15 residues long. V lost 0 bases, J lost 4 bases, and 9 bases lay in between. From germline, CDR1 is KGHSH and CDR2 LQKENI. DNA of the CDR3: TGTGCCAGCTCACCACCGGAGCAGTATAATGAAAAACTGTTTTTT. Residues: CASSPPEQYNEKLFF.

Worth noting for this clone: The same CDR3 is also encoded by other DNA sequences in this sample. This chain connects TRBV7-9 to TRBJ2-2, with no clear D. The V end was cut by 1 base, the J end by 0 bases, with 3 bases between. CDR3 size: 14 residues. Germline loops: CDR1 SEHNR, CDR2 FQNEAQ (reference sequence). The CDR3 spells CASSLGANTGELFF. CDR3 bases: TGTGCCAGCAGCTTAGGAGCGAACACCGGGGAGCTGTTTTTT.

The chain links TRBV27 to TRBJ2-2; D could derive from TRBD1 or TRBD2 (5 bases each). Per germline, CDR1 MNHEY and CDR2 SMNVEV (reference sequence). The CDR3 contains 13 residues. Trimming pared 8 bases from V and 7 bases from J, leaving 14 bases between. This chain's CDR3 is CASGTNWDGELFF. In DNA form, the CDR3 reads TGTGCCAGCGGGACCAACTGGGACGGGGAGCTGTTTTTT.

This clone was observed once. This chain joins TRBV19 and TRBJ2-5; D gene unclear. This CDR3 has 12 residues. V dropped 9 bases and J dropped 1 base, with 9 bases sitting between them. The germline gives CDR1 LNHDA, CDR2 SQIVND (reference sequence). In DNA form, the CDR3 reads TGTGCCAGGAAGCTGTTCCAAGAGACCCAGTACTTC. This encodes CARKLFQETQYF.